These T cell receptor beta chains were read from a single sample in a study of blood T cell repertoires in COVID-19. Produced via immunoSEQ multiplex PCR; TCRdb's table is partial and in-frame only. This sample carries about 180,000 clones, under 85% of them seen once, and the ten largest clones take around 6.8%. Sequencing was carried out using peripheral blood. Receptor source: a human donor in a cohort sampled during active COVID-19. The CDR3 runs from the conserved cysteine through the conserved F or W. A D gene is named only where the DNA matches it firmly. Clone sizes are given selectively: once, few, many, or a class where the clone is expanded.

J,size,length,D,V,DNA,CDR3
TRBJ2-5,-,16,-,TRBV7-3,TGTGCCAGCAGCCCAACTCCCAGCACACTAATGGAGACCCAGTACTTC,CASSPTPSTLMETQYF
TRBJ1-2,-,10,-,TRBV2,TGTGCCAGCAGCAGGGGCGGCTACACCTTC,CASSRGGYTF
TRBJ2-7,-,15,-,TRBV27,TGTGCCAGCAGTTTTAATCCCGACTCCCGCGGCGAGCAGTACTTC,CASSFNPDSRGEQYF
TRBJ2-3,-,18,TRBD2,TRBV6-2/TRBV6-3,TGTGCCAGCAGTCCGAGGCCAACGGGCGGGGGTGTCACAGATACGCAGTATTTT,CASSPRPTGGGVTDTQYF
TRBJ2-5,-,15,TRBD1,TRBV5-1,TGCGCCAGCAGCTTCCAGGGGGCAGAGGGAGAGACCCAGTACTTC,CASSFQGAEGETQYF
TRBJ2-3,-,15,TRBD1,TRBV10-1,TGCGCCAGCAGTGAAGGGACAGCTAGCACAGATACGCAGTATTTT,CASSEGTASTDTQYF
TRBJ2-2,-,14,-,TRBV6-5,TGTGCCAGCAGTTTTACGGGGTACACCGGGGAGCTGTTTTTT,CASSFTGYTGELFF
TRBJ1-2,-,14,-,TRBV19,TGTGCCAGTAGTATGGACATCAGGGGCGGTGGCTACACCTTC,CASSMDIRGGGYTF
TRBJ1-4,-,17,-,TRBV11-2,TGTGCCAGCAGCTTAGAAAGAGGGTGGGCGACTAATGAAAAACTGTTTTTT,CASSLERGWATNEKLFF
TRBJ2-7,-,16,TRBD1,TRBV6-1,TGTGCCAGCAGTGAAGACATCGGACAGGGGTACGACGAGCAGTACTTC,CASSEDIGQGYDEQYF
TRBJ1-2,-,13,-,TRBV5-6,TGTGCCAGCAGCTTTGTAGGAGGAAATGGCTACACCTTC,CASSFVGGNGYTF
TRBJ2-7,-,14,-,TRBV3-1/TRBV3-2,TGTGCCAGCAGCCCAGGGATTAGCTCCTACGAGCAGTACTTC,CASSPGISSYEQYF
TRBJ2-7,once,15,TRBD1,TRBV9,TGTGCCAGCAGCTCCCGACAGGGGGCAATCTACGAGCAGTACTTC,CASSSRQGAIYEQYF
TRBJ1-2,-,16,-,TRBV5-3,TGTGCCTGGGGGGGCCCGCTTGGGCCTCATAACTATGGCTACACCTTC,CAWGGPLGPHNYGYTF
TRBJ2-3,-,12,-,TRBV5-8,TGTGCCAGCAGTCGAGGGGGGGTCTATCGGTATTTT,CASSRGGVYRYF
TRBJ2-7,-,14,-,TRBV6-1,TGTGCCAGCAGTGAAAGCGGCAGGGGATACGAGCAGTACTTC,CASSESGRGYEQYF
TRBJ1-1,-,17,-,TRBV11-3,TGTGCCAGCAGCCAACCGAATGGACAGCCCCCCGTCGGTGAAGCTTTCTTT,CASSQPNGQPPVGEAFF
TRBJ2-7,-,14,-,TRBV11-2,TGTGCCAGCAGCTTAGTTGGGAGTGGCTACGAGCAGTACTTC,CASSLVGSGYEQYF
TRBJ1-2,-,13,TRBD1,TRBV5-1,TGCGCCAGCAGCTTTGGACAGGGGTTAGGCTACACCTTC,CASSFGQGLGYTF
TRBJ1-5,-,15,-,TRBV19,TGTGCCAGTAGTATAGTGGCCGATAGCAATCAGCCCCAGCATTTT,CASSIVADSNQPQHF
TRBJ1-4,-,13,-,TRBV6-5,TGTGCCAGCAGTCTAGACCGTAATGAAAAACTGTTTTTT,CASSLDRNEKLFF
TRBJ2-2,-,15,TRBD1,TRBV9,TGTGCCAGCAGCGTCCCGGGCAGGGGGACCGGGGAGCTGTTTTTT,CASSVPGRGTGELFF
TRBJ2-7,-,15,TRBD2,TRBV5-4,TGTGCCAGCAGCTTTAGCGGGGGCCCTTCCTACGAGCAGTACTTC,CASSFSGGPSYEQYF
TRBJ1-4,-,15,TRBD1,TRBV5-1,TGCGCCAGCAGCTTACAGGGGTCGACTAATGAAAAACTGTTTTTT,CASSLQGSTNEKLFF
TRBJ1-1,few,12,-,TRBV2,TGTGCCACCACAGGGAGGAACACTGAAGCTTTCTTT,CATTGRNTEAFF
TRBJ1-4,-,14,TRBD1,TRBV6-5,TGTGCCAGCAACCTACAGGGGGCGCCTGAAAAACTGTTTTTT,CASNLQGAPEKLFF
TRBJ2-5,once,18,-,TRBV7-8,TGTGCCAGCAGCTTAGCCTGGTCAGGCCGCCTCATCGAAGAGACCCAGTACTTC,CASSLAWSGRLIEETQYF
TRBJ1-2,-,11,-,TRBV30,TGTGCCTGGAGTGTAGCGTATGGCTACACCTTC,CAWSVAYGYTF
TRBJ2-7,-,13,-,TRBV7-9,TGTGCCAGCAGCCATACAGAAGATAACGAGCAGTACTTC,CASSHTEDNEQYF
TRBJ1-5,-,15,TRBD1,TRBV19,TGTGCCAGTAGTAAGGGACAGGGTCCTGGTCAGCCCCAGCATTTT,CASSKGQGPGQPQHF
TRBJ2-1,-,14,TRBD1,TRBV9,TGTGCCAGCAGCCGACAGGGGAGAATGGGTGAGCAGTTCTTC,CASSRQGRMGEQFF
TRBJ1-4,-,15,TRBD1,TRBV13,TGTGCCAGCAGCAGAACGGGACAGCGCAATGAAAAACTGTTTTTT,CASSRTGQRNEKLFF
TRBJ2-1,-,13,-,TRBV5-1,TGCGCCAGCAGCTTTTCGCCGGGCAATGAGCAGTTCTTC,CASSFSPGNEQFF
TRBJ1-1,-,14,-,TRBV29-1,TGCAGCGTTGGGGGGGTCAGCGGTGGCACTGAAGCTTTCTTT,CSVGGVSGGTEAFF
TRBJ2-3,-,20,TRBD2,TRBV2,TGTGCCAGCAGTGGGGAGACAAGCGGGGGCCTAAAGACGAGCACAGATACGCAGTATTTT,CASSGETSGGLKTSTDTQYF
TRBJ2-3,-,18,TRBD2,TRBV5-1,TGCGCCAGCAGCTTGGCAACGGGGGGTCGTACTAGCACAGATACGCAGTATTTT,CASSLATGGRTSTDTQYF
TRBJ1-1,-,13,-,TRBV7-8,TGTGCCAGCAGCCCCATTAACGGGGAGGGTGCTTTCTTT,CASSPINGEGAFF
TRBJ2-1,few,15,-,TRBV12-5,TGTGCTAGTGGCCATGGGCAACCCCTAAACAATGAGCAGTTCTTC,CASGHGQPLNNEQFF
TRBJ2-1,-,12,-,TRBV6-2/TRBV6-3,TGTGCCAGCAGTTCCCTTGTTTATGAGCAGTTCTTC,CASSSLVYEQFF
TRBJ2-7,few,14,-,TRBV2,TGTGCCAGCAGTGATATCGAGAGGGAGTACGAGCAGTACTTC,CASSDIEREYEQYF
TRBJ2-3,-,15,TRBD2,TRBV7-3,TGTGCCAGCACCATTAGCGGGGGGCGCACAGATACGCAGTATTTT,CASTISGGRTDTQYF
TRBJ1-5,-,15,-,TRBV15,TGTGCCACCAGCAGAGATAGGGGTAGCAATCAGCCCCAGCATTTT,CATSRDRGSNQPQHF
TRBJ1-1,-,13,-,TRBV11-3,TGTGCCAGCAGCTTAGCGGGGGGCACTGAAGCTTTCTTT,CASSLAGGTEAFF
TRBJ2-5,-,16,-,TRBV21-1,TGTGCCAGCAGCATTTACAGGGTCCCTCCAAGGGAGACCCAGTACTTC,CASSIYRVPPRETQYF
TRBJ1-4,-,15,TRBD1,TRBV9,TGTGCCAGCAGCCCCCGACAGGGAACTAATGAAAAACTGTTTTTT,CASSPRQGTNEKLFF
TRBJ2-1,-,13,-,TRBV14,TGTGCCAGCAGCCCGTTCCTCATCGGTGAGCAGTTCTTC,CASSPFLIGEQFF
TRBJ1-1,-,13,TRBD1,TRBV19,TGTGCCAGCCGGGACAGGGGCGGCACTGAAGCTTTCTTT,CASRDRGGTEAFF
TRBJ1-2,once,17,TRBD1,TRBV9,TGTGCCAGCAGCGTGCTAGCGGGACAGGGGGTGGGCTATGGCTACACCTTC,CASSVLAGQGVGYGYTF
TRBJ1-2,-,14,-,TRBV2,TGTGCCAGCCGGTTTGTGGCGGCTGACTATGGCTACACCTTC,CASRFVAADYGYTF
TRBJ1-2,-,16,-,TRBV2,TGTGCCAGCACTGGGGGCAGGTTCGGGGCTAACTATGGCTACACCTTC,CASTGGRFGANYGYTF
TRBJ2-1,-,15,TRBD1,TRBV5-6,TGTGCCAGCAGCCGAGGGACAGGGGCCTACAATGAGCAGTTCTTC,CASSRGTGAYNEQFF
TRBJ2-7,-,14,-,TRBV6-1,TGTGCCAGCAGTGAATTGGCAGGAAGCTACGAGCAGTACTTC,CASSELAGSYEQYF
TRBJ1-1,few,15,-,TRBV6-1,TGTGCCAGCAGTGAATTTCGTCAGGTCAACACTGAAGCTTTCTTT,CASSEFRQVNTEAFF
TRBJ2-7,-,14,-,TRBV7-9,TGTGCCAGCAGCCCATGGGCCTCTGTGAACGAGCAGTACTTC,CASSPWASVNEQYF
TRBJ1-3,-,16,TRBD1,TRBV7-2,TGTGCCAGCAGCTTAGGCTTCAGGGGGCTCGGAAACACCATATATTTT,CASSLGFRGLGNTIYF
TRBJ2-3,-,16,TRBD2,TRBV2,TGTGCCAGCACCCAGCTCGGGACTAGCGACACAGATACGCAGTATTTT,CASTQLGTSDTDTQYF
TRBJ2-2,once,15,-,TRBV5-1,TGCGCCAGCAGCTCGGGACATTTAAACACCGGGGAGCTGTTTTTT,CASSSGHLNTGELFF